The 3 T cell receptor beta chains below come from one sample, sequenced in a study of blood T cell repertoires in COVID-19. Libraries were prepared by immunoSEQ multiplex PCR; TCRdb keeps only in-frame clonotypes and omits some of them. Of 190,000 or so clones in the sample, more than 75% are singletons; the top ten hold about 2.6%. Sequencing used peripheral blood. The receptors were sampled from a man aged 35-49 years with active or convalescent COVID-19.

The chain employs TRBV7-2 and TRBJ1-1; TRBD1 aligns across 7 bases. The junction had 13 bases not matched to a gene; V was cut back by 8 bases and J by 10 bases. CDR3 length equals 13 residues. Per the germline V gene, CDR1 is SGHTA and CDR2 is FQGNSA. CDR3 in amino acids: CASDRQGGSPAFF. CDR3 DNA sequence: TGTGCCAGCGATCGACAGGGAGGTTCGCCAGCTTTCTTT.

The chain joins TRBV29-1 to TRBJ2-5; the D gene is possibly TRBD1 (5 bases). This CDR3 comprises 13 residues. V gave up 3 bases and J gave up 5 bases, with 13 bases separating them. Germline V gene sequence: CDR1 SQVTM, CDR2 ANQGSEA. The CDR3 is CSVEVGGAETQYF. The CDR3 DNA reads TGCAGCGTTGAGGTCGGTGGGGCGGAGACCCAGTACTTC. The whole variable domain, filled in from reference TRBV29-1 and TRBJ2-5, reads SAVISQKPSRDICQRGTSLTIQCQVDSQVTMMFWYRQQPGQSLTLIATANQGSEATYESGFVIDKFPISRPNLTFSTLTVSNMSPEDSSIYLCSVEVGGAETQYFGPGTRLLVL.

This rearrangement joins TRBV12-3 or TRBV12-4 to TRBJ2-2; possibly TRBD1 for D (5 bases). There are 13 residues in the CDR3. V was trimmed by 5 bases and J by 6 bases, leaving 10 bases between them. In DNA form, the CDR3 reads TGTGCCAGCAGTCAGGGATTCGCCGGGGAGCTGTTTTTT. It is translated as CASSQGFAGELFF.